Below, 21 T cell receptor beta chains from the same sample are listed, as sequenced in a study of shared clonotypes between healthy human individuals (dated by TCRdb to 2018 to 2021). The method behind the library was the immunoSEQ multiplex PCR assay. TCRdb obtained this table from immuneACCESS and retained in-frame rearrangements with V and J assigned. These tables miss some clones; where compared with another copy, unresolved V genes account for less than half of the shortfall, and the remainder is unexplained. This sample has approximately 460,000 clones in its table, and roughly three quarters of those were observed once. In total, the top ten clones hold approximately 12% of the sample. Sequenced material: PBMCs. All receptors derive from a woman between 35 and 50 years old in good health. Some clones in this sample may be carry-over from other donors' samples.

This clone has just a few counts. CDR3 sequence reads: CASRDQPSGEKLFF. As DNA, the CDR3 is TGTGCCAGCAGGGATCAACCTTCGGGTGAAAAACTGTTTTTT. The chain employs TRBV6-1 and TRBJ1-4; no firm D call. Trimming left V 6 bases short and J 7 bases short, with 15 bases between. The CDR3 contains 14 residues. CDR1 and CDR2 (germline): MNHNS, SASEGT.

The chain combines TRBV5-1 with TRBJ2-2; D perhaps matches TRBD1 (6 bases). Germline CDR1 is SGHRS and CDR2 is YFSETQ. The CDR3 length is 15 residues. Trimming pared 7 bases from V and 5 bases from J, leaving 18 bases between. CDR3 loop: CASLDLKQGTGELFF. The DNA of the CDR3 is TGCGCCAGCCTCGACCTGAAGCAGGGGACCGGGGAGCTGTTTTTT.

V gene TRBV7-8 combines with J gene TRBJ2-5; 9 bases align to TRBD1. J was trimmed by 5 bases and V by 1 base; bases with no gene match: 5. This CDR3 has 15 residues. Germline V gene sequence: CDR1 SGHVS, CDR2 FQNEAQ. CDR3 region: CASSLDRGLSETQYF. In DNA, the CDR3 is TGTGCCAGCAGCTTAGACAGGGGGCTGTCGGAGACCCAGTACTTC.

This chain joins TRBV19 and TRBJ1-5; unclear D gene. Per germline, CDR1 LNHDA and CDR2 SQIVND (reference sequence). Trimming left V 4 bases short and J 6 bases short, with 7 bases between. This CDR3 comprises 12 residues. The chain's CDR3 is CASSTSRQPQHF. The CDR3 bases are TGTGCCAGTAGTACCAGTCGTCAGCCCCAGCATTTT. The complete variable domain, with remaining parts taken from reference TRBV19 and TRBJ1-5, reads DGGITQSPKYLFRKEGQNVTLSCEQNLNHDAMYWYRQDPGQGLRLIYYSQIVNDFQKGDIAEGYSVSREKKESFPLTVTSAQKNPTAFYLCASSTSRQPQHFGDGTRLSIL.

The chain combines TRBV11-2 with TRBJ2-3; D is perhaps TRBD1 (5 bases). The CDR3 is 16 amino acids. The V end was cut by 5 bases, the J end by 2 bases, with 17 bases between. Germline lookup yields CDR1 SGHAT and CDR2 FQNNGV. The CDR3 DNA reads TGTGCCAGCAGCCAAAGGGCCAGGGCAGACACAGATACGCAGTATTTT. Its translation is CASSQRARADTDTQYF.

V and J are TRBV5-1 and TRBJ2-1, with TRBD2 identical over 13 bases. The trim removed 8 bases at V and 7 bases at J, leaving 6 bases unmatched. This CDR3 region has 14 residues. CDR1 SGHRS and CDR2 YFSETQ come from the germline V gene. In nucleotides, the CDR3 is TGCGCCAGTGAGACGACTAGCGGGGGGAATGAGCAGTTCTTC. It is translated as CASETTSGGNEQFF.

This chain uses TRBV7-9 with TRBJ2-3; D remains unclear. From germline, CDR1 is SEHNR and CDR2 FQNEAQ (reference sequence). The germline V and J ends were trimmed by 3 bases and 6 bases, with 13 bases remaining between them. CDR3 length: 14 amino acids. The CDR3 bases are TGTGCCAGCAGCTTGTTTCCCAAGGAGGATACGCAGTATTTT. Its translation is CASSLFPKEDTQYF.

This chain joins TRBV30 and TRBJ1-6; D is undetermined. Germline-derived CDR1 and CDR2 are GTSNPN and SVGIG (reference sequence). This CDR3 is built from 14 residues. The V end lost 0 bases, the J end lost 7 bases, and 10 bases lay between the germline ends. CDR3 in amino acids: CAWSVVVENSPLHF. The CDR3 DNA reads TGTGCCTGGAGTGTAGTAGTAGAAAATTCACCCCTCCACTTT.

Details on this clone: A far larger clone is one base from this, pointing to a likely read error. V is TRBV30 and J is TRBJ2-6, with TRBD1 as a possible D gene (5 bases). The CDR3 length is 13 residues. Germline assignment: CDR1 GTSNPN and CDR2 SVGIG (reference sequence). Written as DNA, the CDR3 is TGTGCCTGGAGTCGAGCTGGGGCCAACGTCCCGACTTTC. Protein sequence: CAWSRAGANVPTF.

The chain links TRBV11-2 to TRBJ2-7; D remains ambiguous. Germline lookup yields CDR1 SGHAT and CDR2 FQNNGV. V lost 6 bases and J 0 bases, leaving 12 bases between the germline ends. The CDR3 consists of 14 residues. CDR3 nucleotides: TGTGCCAGCAGGGCGTCCTTTAGCTCCTACGAGCAGTACTTC. Amino acids: CASRASFSSYEQYF. The full variable domain, its missing parts supplied by reference TRBV11-2 and TRBJ2-7, is EAGVAQSPRYKIIEKRQSVAFWCNPISGHATLYWYQQILGQGPKLLIQFQNNGVVDDSQLPKDRFSAERLKGVDSTLKIQPAKLEDSAVYLCASRASFSSYEQYFGPGTRLTVT.

This clone came up many times. The same CDR3 is also encoded by other DNA sequences in this sample. DNA for the CDR3: TGTGCCAGCAGTGTATCTGGGTGGGCCGGGGAGCTGTTTTTT. Its translation is CASSVSGWAGELFF. This sequence joins TRBV25-1 and TRBJ2-2; D unresolved. CDR1 is MGHDK and CDR2 is SYGVNS in the germline V gene. The CDR3 totals 14 residues. V was cut by 4 bases and J by 6 bases, with 12 bases left in between.

Of note for this clone: A far larger clone is off by one base, so a read error is likely. J is TRBJ2-7 and V is TRBV4-1; a weak D match, TRBD1 (6 bases). This CDR3 spans 13 amino acids. V gave up 6 bases and J gave up 6 bases, with 15 bases separating them. Germline V lookup: CDR1 MGHRA, CDR2 YSYEKL. The CDR3 sequence: CASRRDINSEQYF. The CDR3 region has the DNA TGCGCCAGCAGAAGGGACATCAATTCCGAGCAGTACTTC.

This sequence joins TRBV28 and TRBJ1-2; TRBD1 might be the D (6 bases). V was clipped by 7 bases and J by 2 bases, with 11 bases between them. CDR1 MDHEN and CDR2 SYDVKM come from the germline V gene. The CDR3 is 13 residues long. DNA for the CDR3: TGTGCCAGCATGGGGGACATCAACTATGGCTACACCTTC. Amino acid sequence: CASMGDINYGYTF.

This chain connects TRBV18 to TRBJ1-2, with 7 bases lining up with TRBD1. The CDR3 consists of 15 residues. The V gene end was trimmed by 3 bases and the J gene end by 8 bases; junction bases not matched to a gene: 12. Germline CDR1 is KGHSH and CDR2 is LQKENI. The CDR3 DNA sequence: TGTGCCAGCTCACCTGAGCAGGGGGACTGGGGAGGCTACACCTTC. Protein: CASSPEQGDWGGYTF. The full variable domain, rest sourced from reference TRBV18 and TRBJ1-2, is NAGVMQNPRHLVRRRGQEARLRCSPMKGHSHVYWYRQLPEEGLKFMVYLQKENIIDESGMPKERFSAEFPKEGPSILRIQQVVRGDSAAYFCASSPEQGDWGGYTFGSGTRLTVV.

This clone was seen just once. The chain recombines TRBV7-2 with TRBJ2-7; no clear D gene. Germline CDR1 SGHTA, CDR2 FQGNSA. This CDR3 comprises 16 residues. V gave up 4 bases and J gave up 1 base, with 17 bases separating them. The CDR3 protein is CASSSRAGVGSYEQYF. As DNA, the CDR3 is TGTGCCAGCAGCTCTAGGGCTGGCGTCGGATCCTACGAGCAGTACTTC.

V gene TRBV5-4 combines with J gene TRBJ2-2; TRBD2 agrees at 9 bases. Germline V gene data show CDR1 as SGHNT and CDR2 as YYREEE (reference sequence). V shed 4 bases, J shed 2 bases, and the junction held 6 bases outside the gene matches. CDR3 length: 16 residues. Here the CDR3 DNA reads TGTGCCAGCAGCAAAGGACTAGCGAAAAACACCGGGGAGCTGTTTTTT. It codes for CASSKGLAKNTGELFF. Looking up the rest from reference TRBV5-4 and TRBJ2-2 gives the full variable domain: ETGVTQSPTHLIKTRGQQVTLRCSSQSGHNTVSWYQQALGQGPQFIFQYYREEENGRGNFPPRFSGLQFPNYSSELNVNALELDDSALYLCASSKGLAKNTGELFFGEGSRLTVL.

As regards this clone: Since a much larger clone is just one base distant, this may be a read error. This rearrangement joins TRBV7-7 to TRBJ2-2; D is unclear. CDR3 size: 12 residues. With 4 bases removed from V and 2 bases from J, the gap between germline ends came to 2 bases. From germline, CDR1 is SSHAT and CDR2 FNYEAQ (reference sequence). CDR3 sequence reads: CASSSNTGELFF. CDR3 nucleotide sequence: TGTGCCAGCAGCTCAAACACCGGGGAGCTGTTTTTT.

The gene calls are TRBV7-8 and TRBJ1-5; TRBD1 matches at 8 bases. Germline V gene data show CDR1 as SGHVS and CDR2 as FQNEAQ. The CDR3 runs 16 residues. V shed 4 bases and J 5 bases; nucleotides not matched to a gene: 10. The CDR3 nucleotides are TGTGCCAGCAGCTCTCCGCGGACAGGGTACGATCAGCCCCAGCATTTT. Its protein is CASSSPRTGYDQPQHF.

The V call is TRBV30, the J call TRBJ2-3, with D perhaps TRBD2 (6 bases). Trimming stripped 2 bases from V and 1 base from J, with 10 bases between. Germline values: CDR1 GTSNPN, CDR2 SVGIG (reference sequence). The CDR3 is made up of 14 amino acids. CDR3 residues: CAWSTGEGTDTQYF. As DNA, the CDR3 is TGTGCCTGGAGTACGGGAGAGGGCACAGATACGCAGTATTTT.

The gene calls are TRBV28 and TRBJ2-7; TRBD1 or TRBD2 may be the D gene (6 bases each). The ends were cut back, 7 bases at V and 0 bases at J, with 10 bases in the middle. The CDR3 consists of 13 residues. CDR1 is MDHEN and CDR2 is SYDVKM in the germline V gene. CDR3 loop: CASMGGNSYEQYF. CDR3 in DNA: TGTGCCAGCATGGGGGGCAACTCCTACGAGCAGTACTTC.

The chain is built from TRBV29-1 and TRBJ2-7, with no clear D. The CDR3 runs to 13 residues. The germline CDR1 and CDR2 sequences are SQVTM and ANQGSEA. V was trimmed by 4 bases and J by 0 bases, leaving 10 bases between them. The CDR3 loop reads CSVVGPSSYEQYF. In DNA form, the CDR3 reads TGCAGCGTTGTCGGACCCAGCTCCTACGAGCAGTACTTC.